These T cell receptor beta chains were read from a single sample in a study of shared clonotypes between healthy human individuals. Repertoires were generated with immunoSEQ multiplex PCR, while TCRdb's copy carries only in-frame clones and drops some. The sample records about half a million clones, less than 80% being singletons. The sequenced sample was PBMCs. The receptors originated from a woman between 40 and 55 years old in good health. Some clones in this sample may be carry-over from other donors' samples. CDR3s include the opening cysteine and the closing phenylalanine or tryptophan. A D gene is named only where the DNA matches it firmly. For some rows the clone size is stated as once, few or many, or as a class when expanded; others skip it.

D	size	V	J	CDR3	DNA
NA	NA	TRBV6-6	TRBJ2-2	CASNEGGVVGELFF	TGTGCCAGCAACGAGGGAGGCGTTGTCGGGGAGCTGTTTTTT
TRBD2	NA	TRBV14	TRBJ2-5	CASSHPNSGRVWEETQYF	TGTGCCAGCAGCCACCCAAATAGCGGGAGGGTCTGGGAAGAGACCCAGTACTTC
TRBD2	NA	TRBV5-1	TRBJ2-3	CASSALAGLTDTQYF	TGCGCCAGCAGCGCACTAGCGGGACTCACAGATACGCAGTATTTT
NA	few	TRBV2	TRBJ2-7	CASTRRTTYEQYF	TGTGCCAGCACAAGGCGGACTACCTACGAGCAGTACTTC
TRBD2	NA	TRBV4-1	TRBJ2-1	CASSQDPVRASGRFDEQFF	TGCGCCAGCAGCCAAGATCCCGTCCGGGCTAGCGGGAGGTTCGATGAGCAGTTCTTC
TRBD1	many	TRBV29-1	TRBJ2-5	CSVGGLTGAQETQYF	TGCAGCGTTGGAGGGCTGACAGGGGCCCAAGAGACCCAGTACTTC
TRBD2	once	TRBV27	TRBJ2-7	CASSQIRELAGAGAYEQYF	TGTGCCAGCAGTCAGATCCGTGAACTAGCGGGAGCGGGTGCGTACGAGCAGTACTTC
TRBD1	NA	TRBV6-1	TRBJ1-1	CASSPDLQGRAFF	TGTGCCAGCAGTCCCGATCTACAGGGGAGGGCTTTCTTT
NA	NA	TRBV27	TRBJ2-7	CASSRSGPSYEQYF	TGTGCCAGCAGTAGAAGCGGCCCCTCCTACGAGCAGTACTTC
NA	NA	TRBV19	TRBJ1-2	CASSNPGGALGYTF	TGTGCCAGTAGTAACCCGGGTGGGGCGCTTGGCTACACCTTC
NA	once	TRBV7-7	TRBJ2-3	CASSLGAPGSTDTQYF	TGTGCTAGCAGCTTAGGGGCCCCAGGAAGCACAGATACGCAGTATTTT
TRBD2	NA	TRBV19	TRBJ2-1	CASSARLAGVSNEQFF	TGTGCCAGTAGTGCCAGACTAGCGGGAGTGAGTAATGAGCAGTTCTTC
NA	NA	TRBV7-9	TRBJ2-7	CASSREGGGPYEQYF	TGTGCCAGCAGCCGTGAGGGGGGAGGCCCCTACGAGCAGTACTTC
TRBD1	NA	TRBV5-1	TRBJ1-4	CASSPGQGVGGEKLFF	TGCGCCAGCAGCCCGGGACAGGGGGTTGGTGGTGAAAAACTGTTTTTT
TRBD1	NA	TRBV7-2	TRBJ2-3	CASSPPGGTGGSDTQYF	TGTGCCAGCAGCCCCCCGGGGGGGACAGGGGGATCAGATACGCAGTATTTT
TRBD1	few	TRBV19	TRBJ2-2	CASTPGDREAGELFF	TGTGCCAGTACTCCTGGGGACAGGGAAGCCGGGGAGCTGTTTTTT
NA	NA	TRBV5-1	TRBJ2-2	CASSGSGNTGELFF	TGCGCCAGCAGCGGTTCAGGAAACACCGGGGAGCTGTTTTTT
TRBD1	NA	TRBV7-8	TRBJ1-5	CASSRRQGIRQPQHF	TGTGCCAGCAGCCGACGACAGGGGATACGTCAGCCCCAGCATTTT
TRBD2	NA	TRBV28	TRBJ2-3	CASSPGLAATDTQYF	TGTGCCAGCAGTCCAGGACTAGCGGCTACAGATACGCAGTATTTT
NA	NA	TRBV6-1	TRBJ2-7	CASSEQVGTPYEQYF	TGTGCCAGCAGTGAACAGGTCGGGACTCCATACGAGCAGTACTTC
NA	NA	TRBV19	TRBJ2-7	CASSISLRAEQYF	TGTGCCAGTAGTATCTCTCTTAGGGCTGAGCAGTACTTC
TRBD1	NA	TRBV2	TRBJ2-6	CASSRDRGSGANVLTF	TGTGCCAGCAGCCGGGACAGGGGGTCTGGGGCCAACGTCCTGACTTTC
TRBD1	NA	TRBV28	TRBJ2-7	CASSFWAGGTDEQYF	TGTGCCAGCAGTTTTTGGGCAGGGGGAACCGACGAGCAGTACTTC
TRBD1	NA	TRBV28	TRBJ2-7	CASSLAGGYTSSYEQYF	TGTGCCAGCAGTTTGGCAGGGGGTTATACAAGCTCCTACGAGCAGTACTTC
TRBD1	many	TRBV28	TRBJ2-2	CASSLSSSRTGPTNTGELFF	TGTGCCAGCAGTTTATCCTCCTCCCGGACAGGGCCAACGAACACCGGGGAGCTGTTTTTT
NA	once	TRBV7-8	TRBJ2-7	CASSYSRTASYEQYF	TGTGCCAGCAGCTATTCCAGGACAGCTTCCTACGAGCAGTACTTC
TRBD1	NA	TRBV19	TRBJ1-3	CASLKTGPGNTIYF	TGTGCCAGCTTAAAGACAGGGCCTGGAAACACCATATATTTT
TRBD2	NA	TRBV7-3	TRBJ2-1	CASSSPTSGHNEQFF	TGTGCCAGCAGCTCTCCGACTAGCGGGCACAATGAGCAGTTCTTC
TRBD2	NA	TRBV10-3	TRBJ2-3	CAISAGGTQTSIQQYF	TGTGCCATCAGCGCGGGAGGGACACAAACTAGCATACAGCAGTATTTT
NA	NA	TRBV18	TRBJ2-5	CASSPQAETQYF	TGTGCCAGCTCACCTCAGGCGGAGACCCAGTACTTC
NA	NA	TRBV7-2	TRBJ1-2	CASSLGTREGYTF	TGTGCCAGCAGCTTGGGGACCCGTGAGGGCTACACCTTC
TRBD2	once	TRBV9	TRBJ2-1	CASSVEREAYNEQFF	TGTGCCAGCAGCGTAGAGCGGGAGGCATATAATGAGCAGTTCTTC
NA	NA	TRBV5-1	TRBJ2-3	CASSLVPSNTQYF	TGCGCCAGCAGCTTGGTTCCCTCAAATACGCAGTATTTT
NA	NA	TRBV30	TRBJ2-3	CAWSVLTTWGTDTQYF	TGTGCCTGGAGTGTTCTTACAACGTGGGGCACAGATACGCAGTATTTT
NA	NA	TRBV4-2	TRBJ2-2	CASSQDPASSPNTGELFF	TGTGCCAGCAGCCAAGATCCTGCCTCTAGTCCGAACACCGGGGAGCTGTTTTTT
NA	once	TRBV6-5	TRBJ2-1	CASSYSNEQFF	TGTGCCAGCAGTTACTCAAATGAGCAGTTCTTC
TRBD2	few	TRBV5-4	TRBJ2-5	CASSTGTAGVPTQYF	TGTGCCAGCAGCACCGGGACGGCGGGGGTCCCGACCCAGTACTTC
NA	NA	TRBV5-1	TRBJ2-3	CASRTADDTDTQYF	TGCGCCAGCAGAACGGCGGATGACACAGATACGCAGTATTTT
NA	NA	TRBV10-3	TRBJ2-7	CAISEPAYEQYF	TGTGCCATCAGTGAGCCGGCCTACGAGCAGTACTTC
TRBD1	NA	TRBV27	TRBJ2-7	CASSLLTGVEQYF	TGTGCCAGCAGTTTGCTGACAGGGGTGGAGCAGTACTTC
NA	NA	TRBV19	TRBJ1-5	CASTPVGGSAQPQHF	TGTGCCAGTACACCGGTGGGGGGTTCCGCTCAGCCCCAGCATTTT
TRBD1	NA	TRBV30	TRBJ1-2	CAWGQGGASGYTF	TGTGCCTGGGGACAGGGGGGGGCTAGCGGCTACACCTTC
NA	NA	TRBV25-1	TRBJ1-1	CASSRGSLNTEAFF	TGTGCCAGCAGCCGCGGGTCTTTGAACACTGAAGCTTTCTTT
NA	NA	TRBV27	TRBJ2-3	CASSPSEAPDTQYF	TGTGCCAGCAGTCCCAGCGAGGCCCCAGATACGCAGTATTTT
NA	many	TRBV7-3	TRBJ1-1	CASSSPNTEAFF	TGTGCCAGCAGCTCCCCGAACACTGAAGCTTTCTTT
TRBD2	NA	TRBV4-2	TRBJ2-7	CASSEQGLAGIHYEQYF	TGTGCCAGCAGCGAACAGGGACTAGCGGGAATTCATTACGAGCAGTACTTC
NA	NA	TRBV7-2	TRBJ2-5	CASSLATDSGTQYF	TGTGCCAGCAGCTTAGCGACCGACAGTGGGACCCAGTACTTC
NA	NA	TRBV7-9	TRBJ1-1	CASSRDVTEAFF	TGTGCCAGCAGCCGGGACGTCACTGAAGCTTTCTTT
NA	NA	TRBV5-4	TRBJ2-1	CASSLRVRDEQFF	TGTGCCAGCAGCTTGCGGGTTCGGGATGAGCAGTTCTTC
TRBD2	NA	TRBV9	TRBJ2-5	CASSVAVLAGSQETQYF	TGTGCCAGCAGCGTAGCTGTACTAGCGGGGTCCCAAGAGACCCAGTACTTC